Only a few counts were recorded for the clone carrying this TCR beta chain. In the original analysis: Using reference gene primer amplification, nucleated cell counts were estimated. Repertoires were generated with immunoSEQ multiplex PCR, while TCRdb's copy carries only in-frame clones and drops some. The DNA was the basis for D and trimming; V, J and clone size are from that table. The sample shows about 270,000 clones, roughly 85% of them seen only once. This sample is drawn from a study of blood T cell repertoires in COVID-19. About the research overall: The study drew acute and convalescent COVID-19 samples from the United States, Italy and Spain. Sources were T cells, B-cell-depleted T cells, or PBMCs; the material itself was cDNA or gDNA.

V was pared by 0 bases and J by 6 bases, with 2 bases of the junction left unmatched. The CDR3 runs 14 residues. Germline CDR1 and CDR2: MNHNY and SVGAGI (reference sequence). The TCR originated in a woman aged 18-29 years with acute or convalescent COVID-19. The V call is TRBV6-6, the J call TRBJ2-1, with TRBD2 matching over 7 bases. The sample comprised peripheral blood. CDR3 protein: CASSYSGGSNEQFF. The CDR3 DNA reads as TGTGCCAGCAGTTACTCGGGCGGGAGCAATGAGCAGTTCTTC.